The T cell receptor beta chain described here comes from a study of T-cell memory formation after mild COVID-19. TCRdb reanalysed the 5' RACE reads using MiXCR and keeps one entry per CDR3 protein. Seen here are about 350,000 distinct CDR3 sequences, about an eighth observed once, and the top ten hold roughly 20%. This clonotype showed up just a few times. In germline, CDR1 is DFQATT, CDR2 SNEGSKA (reference sequence). The V end was cut by 3 bases, the J end by 4 bases, with 10 bases between. There are 12 residues in the CDR3. The sequencing input was PBMCs or a T cell subset sorted from them (not recorded which). The J gene is TRBJ2-7, the V gene TRBV20-1; a weak D match, TRBD1 (6 bases). The sequence derives from a man younger than 35 who had mild COVID-19 (a few samples of this study predate the infection). Cell type and time point are not known. The CDR3 protein is CSASMGAYEQYF. The CDR3 DNA is TGCAGTGCTAGTATGGGGGCTTACGAGCAGTACTTC.